One and the same sample provided the 27 T cell receptor beta chains below, sequenced in a study of response to subunit inactivated influenza vaccine. TCRdb analysed the RT-PCR reads with MiXCR anew, one entry per CDR3 protein. The sample holds about 610,000 distinct CDR3 sequences, approximately 14% seen once. Source: PBMCs from blood, taken roughly 12 days after vaccination. These receptors all come from a man in his forties or fifties who received an inactivated influenza vaccine.

The table lists this clonotype with a few counts. The V and J genes are TRBV20-1 and TRBJ1-6; D is possibly TRBD1 (5 bases). This CDR3 is 14 amino acids long. CDR1 DFQATT and CDR2 SNEGSKA come from the germline V gene (reference sequence). Trimming cost V 6 bases and J 7 bases, with 16 bases left between them. The CDR3 sequence is CSAKWGRANSPLHF. The CDR3 DNA reads as TGCAGTGCAAAGTGGGGCAGGGCAAATTCACCCCTCCACTTT.

This clonotype has a count of ten or more. The chain recombines TRBV21-1 with TRBJ1-1; TRBD1, the table's D call, lacks a check against the DNA. TRBV21-1 corresponds to a pseudogene. The CDR3 sequence is 16 residues long. The CDR3 nucleotides are TGTGCCAGCAGCAATGGGAGAGGATATGCGAACACTGAAGCTTTCTTT. Translation gives CASSNGRGYANTEAFF.

The chain is built from TRBV12-3 or TRBV12-4 and TRBJ2-1; 8 bases fit TRBD2. J gave up 7 bases and V 2 bases, and 7 bases lay outside the gene matches. CDR3 size: 15 residues. The CDR3 is CASSLSGGAENEQFF. The CDR3 DNA sequence: TGTGCCAGCAGTTTATCGGGGGGGGCCGAAAATGAGCAGTTCTTC.

This rearrangement joins TRBV6-1 to TRBJ1-2, with 11 bases that match TRBD1. Trimming cost V 6 bases and J 4 bases; bases outside gene matches: 7. This CDR3 region has 15 residues. Germline-derived CDR1 and CDR2 are MNHNS and SASEGT. Written as DNA, the CDR3 is TGTGCCAGCAGACCCAAAGGACAGGGGGCCTATGGCTACACCTTC. Protein product: CASRPKGQGAYGYTF.

The rearrangement joins TRBV6-4 to TRBJ2-1, with 10 bases fitting TRBD2. The CDR3 has 15 residues. With 3 bases clipped from V and 9 bases from J, the junction kept 8 bases outside the gene matches. CDR1 is MRHNA, CDR2 SNTAGT, per germline. CDR3 sequence reads: CASSESSGSSVEQFF. CDR3 DNA: TGTGCCAGCAGTGAGTCTAGCGGGAGTTCTGTTGAGCAGTTCTTC.

This rearrangement joins TRBV12-3 or TRBV12-4 to TRBJ2-7, with 11 bases matching TRBD2. The CDR3 consists of 16 residues. V shed 5 bases, J shed 3 bases, and the junction held 9 bases outside the gene matches. The CDR3 coding sequence is TGTGCCAGCAGTCGACTAGCGGGGACCCTTAACTACGAGCAGTACTTC. It yields the protein CASSRLAGTLNYEQYF.

The chain links TRBV6-1 to TRBJ1-1, with D unclear. Germline loops: CDR1 MNHNS, CDR2 SASEGT. The V end lost 4 bases, the J end lost 1 base, and 7 bases lay between the germline ends. This CDR3 comprises 13 residues. The CDR3 DNA follows: TGTGCCAGCAGTGTACGGGAGAACACTGAAGCTTTCTTT. It is translated as CASSVRENTEAFF.

V usage is TRBV2 and J usage is TRBJ2-2; D unclear. CDR1 is SNHLY and CDR2 is FYNNEI in the germline V gene. The CDR3 runs 13 residues. V was shortened by 2 bases and J by 6 bases, with 7 bases between the two germline ends. In DNA form, the CDR3 reads TGTGCCAGCAGTGAATCTTCCCCCGGGGAGCTGTTTTTT. Translating it yields CASSESSPGELFF.

The V gene is TRBV5-1, the J gene TRBJ2-7; TRBD1 agrees at 8 bases. V gave up 5 bases and J gave up 7 bases; unmatched junction bases: 8. This CDR3 is built from 13 residues. Germline CDR1 SGHRS, CDR2 YFSETQ. The CDR3 loop reads CASRKEDRAEQYF. The CDR3 nucleotides are TGCGCCAGCAGGAAGGAGGACAGGGCGGAGCAGTACTTC.

This clonotype turned up a few times. This chain connects TRBV10-1 to TRBJ2-1, with TRBD1 as a possible D gene (6 bases). The CDR3 has 16 residues. Germline V gene sequence: CDR1 WNHNN, CDR2 SYGVQD (reference sequence). Trimming shortened V by 3 bases and J by 0 bases, and 12 bases separated the two germline ends. CDR3 amino acids: CASSEKGVPSYNEQFF. CDR3 in DNA: TGCGCCAGCAGTGAAAAGGGGGTTCCCTCCTACAATGAGCAGTTCTTC.

V is TRBV7-2 and J is TRBJ2-1; TRBD1 is a possible D gene (5 bases). The CDR3 spans 14 residues. The V gene's germline CDR1 is SGHTA and CDR2 FQGNSA. Trimming stripped 3 bases from V and 4 bases from J, with 10 bases between. CDR3 sequence reads: CASSLARVYNEQFF. In DNA form, the CDR3 reads TGTGCCAGCAGCTTGGCCAGGGTTTACAATGAGCAGTTCTTC.

This clonotype showed up many times. Relative to the germline gene, one junction end is altered; a read error may explain this. J is TRBJ2-1 and V is TRBV7-2; 12 nucleotides align to TRBD2. CDR3 size: 13 residues. Per germline, CDR1 SGHTA and CDR2 FQGNSA. CDR3 sequence reads: CASSLVLAGGPSF. CDR3 DNA sequence: TGTGCCAGCAGCTTAGTTCTAGCGGGGGGGCCGTCCTTC.

The chain combines TRBV7-6 with TRBJ1-6, with D perhaps TRBD1 (6 bases). Germline V lookup: CDR1 SGHVS, CDR2 FNYEAQ. V lost 5 bases to trimming and J lost 8 bases, with 16 bases between them. There are 15 residues in the CDR3. The CDR3 DNA reads TGTGCCAGCAGCGAAAAATGGGCAGGGGATTCACCCCTCCACTTT. This gives the protein CASSEKWAGDSPLHF.

This clonotype has a handful of counts. One end of the junction fails to match germline, which may point to a read error. The chain joins TRBV2 to TRBJ2-7; no definite D call. CDR1 and CDR2 from the germline V gene are SNHLY and FYNNEI. The CDR3 extends over 13 amino acids. CDR3 protein: CARSGQSSYEQYF. The CDR3 DNA reads TGTGCCAGAAGTGGGCAGTCCTCCTACGAGCAGTACTTC.

This clonotype occurred a few times. V is TRBV20-1 and J is TRBJ2-5, with 7 bases that match TRBD2. Germline loops: CDR1 DFQATT, CDR2 SNEGSKA (reference sequence). Losses at the gene ends were 3 bases for V and 13 bases for J; bases not matched to a gene: 8. The CDR3 runs 11 residues. In DNA, the CDR3 is TGCAGTGCTAGGGGAAGCGGGACCTCGTACTTC. It yields the protein CSARGSGTSYF.

This chain connects TRBV25-1 to TRBJ1-1; D is perhaps TRBD1 (6 bases). This CDR3 has 15 residues. Trimming shortened V by 2 bases and J by 0 bases, and 10 bases separated the two germline ends. Looked up from germline, CDR1 is MGHDK and CDR2 is SYGVNS. This chain's CDR3 is CASSETGQLNTEAFF. Here the CDR3 DNA reads TGTGCCAGCAGTGAAACTGGACAGCTGAACACTGAAGCTTTCTTT.

The J gene is TRBJ2-1, the V gene TRBV5-6; 10 bases are shared with TRBD1. CDR1 and CDR2 (germline): SGHDT, YYEEEE. V was clipped by 1 base and J by 7 bases; unmatched bases: 5. The CDR3 totals 15 residues. The CDR3, as DNA: TGTGCCAGCAGCTTGACGGGACAGGGGTGGAATGAGCAGTTCTTC. Amino acids: CASSLTGQGWNEQFF.

About this clonotype: A junction end diverges from the germline sequence, so it may reflect a read error. Written as DNA, the CDR3 is TGTGCCAGCAGCTTAGTCCCCCGGACAGGGAACGCCGGGGAGCTGTTTTTT. Encoded protein: CASSLVPRTGNAGELFF. This chain uses TRBV7-6 with TRBJ2-2, with TRBD1 matching over 8 bases. From germline, CDR1 is SGHVS and CDR2 FNYEAQ. The CDR3 totals 17 residues.

This clonotype was counted many times. The chain joins TRBV5-1 to TRBJ2-2; no firm D call. The CDR3 runs to 14 residues. Germline V gene sequence: CDR1 SGHRS, CDR2 YFSETQ. V dropped 4 bases and J dropped 0 bases, with 7 bases sitting between them. This CDR3 is CASSQGSNTGELFF. CDR3 nucleotides: TGCGCCAGCAGCCAAGGCTCGAACACCGGGGAGCTGTTTTTT.

V gene TRBV20-1 combines with J gene TRBJ2-2; possibly TRBD2 for D (6 bases). There are 13 residues in the CDR3. V was trimmed by 4 bases and J by 6 bases, leaving 12 bases between them. Per germline, CDR1 DFQATT and CDR2 SNEGSKA (reference sequence). CDR3 bases: TGCAGTGCTATGGTCTGGGGGGCCGGGGAGCTGTTTTTT. This sequence encodes CSAMVWGAGELFF.

This clonotype showed up many times. CDR3 sequence: CASSNGQYNEQFF. The CDR3 nucleotides are TGTGCCAGCAGTAATGGACAGTACAATGAGCAGTTCTTC. V usage is TRBV7-6 and J usage is TRBJ2-1, with D possibly being TRBD1 (6 bases). The V end lost 6 bases, the J end lost 4 bases, and 10 bases lay between the germline ends. This CDR3 is built from 13 residues. Germline V gene lookup returns CDR1 SGHVS and CDR2 FNYEAQ.

The chain combines TRBV7-8 with TRBJ2-3; D is uncertain. CDR1 is SGHVS, CDR2 FQNEAQ, per germline. Trimming removed 5 bases from V and 0 bases from J, with 12 bases in between. This CDR3 contains 15 residues. This CDR3 is CASSTGHRSTDTQYF. CDR3 in DNA: TGTGCCAGCAGCACTGGCCACCGTAGCACAGATACGCAGTATTTT.

This clonotype came up a few times. The chain carries TRBV12-3 or TRBV12-4 and TRBJ2-1, with a tentative D call TRBD1 (6 bases). The CDR3 has 11 amino acids. V was shortened by 8 bases and J by 7 bases, with 9 bases between the two germline ends. The CDR3 here is CASVTGNEQFF. In DNA form, the CDR3 reads TGTGCCAGCGTTACAGGGAATGAGCAGTTCTTC.

This sequence joins TRBV28 and TRBJ1-5; D may be TRBD1 (6 bases). The germline CDR1 and CDR2 sequences are MDHEN and SYDVKM. Trimming left V 4 bases short and J 0 bases short, with 13 bases between. This CDR3 has 16 amino acids. CDR3 nucleotide sequence: TGTGCCAGCAGTTGGGGGGACATTTATAGCAATCAGCCCCAGCATTTT. It translates to CASSWGDIYSNQPQHF.

This clonotype was counted between two and nine times. The chain joins TRBV7-8 to TRBJ2-7; D gene unclear. The length of the CDR3 is 14 residues. CDR1 and CDR2 from the germline V gene are SGHVS and FQNEAQ. V dropped 1 base and J dropped 7 bases, with 14 bases sitting between them. DNA of the CDR3: TGTGCCAGCAGCTTAGAAACACCCAAGCAAGAGCAGTACTTC. Its translation is CASSLETPKQEQYF.

The CDR3 sequence: CASSLQAYTEAFF. DNA of the CDR3: TGCGCCAGCAGCTTGCAGGCGTACACTGAAGCTTTCTTT. V gene TRBV5-1 combines with J gene TRBJ1-1, with D hard to call. The CDR3 consists of 13 residues. Trimming removed 1 base from V and 3 bases from J, with 7 bases in between. Looked up from germline, CDR1 is SGHRS and CDR2 is YFSETQ.

V is TRBV6-1 and J is TRBJ2-2; 11 nucleotides line up with TRBD1. The CDR3 consists of 17 residues. Trimming removed 6 bases from V and 7 bases from J; junction bases left unmatched: 13. Germline assignment: CDR1 MNHNS and CDR2 SASEGT. The CDR3 sequence is CASRPSAGTGGFGELFF. CDR3 nucleotides: TGTGCCAGCAGACCCTCCGCCGGGACAGGGGGTTTCGGGGAGCTGTTTTTT.